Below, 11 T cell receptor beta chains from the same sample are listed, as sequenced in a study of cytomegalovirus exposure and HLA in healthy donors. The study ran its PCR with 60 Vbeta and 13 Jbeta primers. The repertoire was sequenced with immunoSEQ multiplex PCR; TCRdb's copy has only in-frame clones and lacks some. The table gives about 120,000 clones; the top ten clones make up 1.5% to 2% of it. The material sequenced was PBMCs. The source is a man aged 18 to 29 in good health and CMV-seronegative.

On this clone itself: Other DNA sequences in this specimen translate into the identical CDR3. DNA for the CDR3: TGTGCCAGCTCGGCGGGGCCCCACGTCTCCTACGAGCAGTACTTC. Translation gives CASSAGPHVSYEQYF. The gene calls are TRBV6-5 and TRBJ2-7, with a tentative D call TRBD2 (6 bases). Germline V lookup: CDR1 MNHEY, CDR2 SVGAGI. Deletions cut 8 bases from V and 0 bases from J, with 17 bases between. This CDR3 is 15 amino acids long.

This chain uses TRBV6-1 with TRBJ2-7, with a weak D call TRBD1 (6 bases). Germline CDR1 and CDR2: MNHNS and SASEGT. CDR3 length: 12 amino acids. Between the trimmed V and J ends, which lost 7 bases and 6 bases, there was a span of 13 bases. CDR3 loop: CASTTGRCEQYF. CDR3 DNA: TGTGCCAGCACGACAGGCCGCTGCGAGCAGTACTTC.

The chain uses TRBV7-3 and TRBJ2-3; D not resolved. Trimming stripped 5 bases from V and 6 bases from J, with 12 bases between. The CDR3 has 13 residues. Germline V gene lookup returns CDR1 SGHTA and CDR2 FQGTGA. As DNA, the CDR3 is TGTGCCAGCAGCCCTCTTAATGGCGATACGCAGTATTTT. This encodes CASSPLNGDTQYF.

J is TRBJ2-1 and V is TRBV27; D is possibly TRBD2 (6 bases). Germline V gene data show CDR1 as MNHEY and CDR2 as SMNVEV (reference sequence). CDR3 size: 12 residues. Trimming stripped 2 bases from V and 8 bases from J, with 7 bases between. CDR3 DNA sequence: TGTGCCAGCAGTTTAGGAGGGGATGAGCAGTTCTTC. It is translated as CASSLGGDEQFF.

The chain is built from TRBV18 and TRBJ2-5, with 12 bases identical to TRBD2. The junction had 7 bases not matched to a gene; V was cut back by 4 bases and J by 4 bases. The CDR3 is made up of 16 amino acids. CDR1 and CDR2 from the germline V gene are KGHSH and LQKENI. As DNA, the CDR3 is TGTGCCAGCTCACGACGGACTAGCGGGGTCGGAGAGACCCAGTACTTC. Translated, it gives CASSRRTSGVGETQYF. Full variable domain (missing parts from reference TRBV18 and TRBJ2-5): NAGVMQNPRHLVRRRGQEARLRCSPMKGHSHVYWYRQLPEEGLKFMVYLQKENIIDESGMPKERFSAEFPKEGPSILRIQQVVRGDSAAYFCASSRRTSGVGETQYFGPGTRLLVL.

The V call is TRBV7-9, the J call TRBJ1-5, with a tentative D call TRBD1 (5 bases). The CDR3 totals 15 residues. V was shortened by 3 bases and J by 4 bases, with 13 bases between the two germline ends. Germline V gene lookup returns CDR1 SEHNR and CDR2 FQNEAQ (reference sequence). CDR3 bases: TGTGCCAGCAGCTTTGAGACAGTCGAAAATCAGCCCCAGCATTTT. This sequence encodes CASSFETVENQPQHF.

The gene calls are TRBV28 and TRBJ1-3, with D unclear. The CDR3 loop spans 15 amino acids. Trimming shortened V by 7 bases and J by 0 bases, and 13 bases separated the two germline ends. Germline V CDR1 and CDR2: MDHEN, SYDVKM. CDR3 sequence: CASTVFGTSGNTIYF. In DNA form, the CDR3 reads TGTGCCAGCACAGTTTTTGGCACCTCTGGAAACACCATATATTTT.

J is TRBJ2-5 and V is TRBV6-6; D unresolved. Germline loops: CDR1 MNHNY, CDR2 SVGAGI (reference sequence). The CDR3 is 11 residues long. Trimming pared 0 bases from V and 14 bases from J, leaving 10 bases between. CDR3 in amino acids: CASSYSSLHYF. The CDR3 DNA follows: TGTGCCAGCAGTTACTCGAGCCTCCATTACTTC.

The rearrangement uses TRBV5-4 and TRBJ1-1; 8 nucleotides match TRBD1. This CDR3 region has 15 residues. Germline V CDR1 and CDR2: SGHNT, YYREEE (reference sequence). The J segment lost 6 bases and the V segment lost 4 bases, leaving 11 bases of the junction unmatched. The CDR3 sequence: CASSHDRGAYPEAFF. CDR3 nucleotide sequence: TGTGCCAGCAGCCACGACAGGGGAGCGTACCCTGAAGCTTTCTTT.

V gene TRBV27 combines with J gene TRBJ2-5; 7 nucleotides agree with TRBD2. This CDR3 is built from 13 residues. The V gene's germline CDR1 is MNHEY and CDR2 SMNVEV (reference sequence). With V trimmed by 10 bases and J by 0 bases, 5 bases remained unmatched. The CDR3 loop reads CATRREYQETQYF. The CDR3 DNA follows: TGTGCCACCAGGCGGGAGTACCAAGAGACCCAGTACTTC.

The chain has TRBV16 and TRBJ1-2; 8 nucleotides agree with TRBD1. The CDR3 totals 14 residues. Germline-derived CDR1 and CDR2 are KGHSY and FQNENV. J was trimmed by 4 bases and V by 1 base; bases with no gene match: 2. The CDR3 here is CASSQWDRLYGYTF. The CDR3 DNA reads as TGTGCCAGCAGCCAATGGGACAGGCTCTATGGCTACACCTTC.